A selection of T cell receptor beta chains follows, all from one sample in a study of cytotoxic CD8 clonotypes in ibrutinib-treated CLL. The data were produced by immunoSEQ multiplex PCR, yet TCRdb's version contains in-frame clones alone and is incomplete. The data hold about 140,000 clones, with about 84% observed a single time. Sequenced here: PBMCs, sampled after 36 months of ibrutinib treatment. These TCRs come from a human donor with chronic lymphocytic leukemia. The CDR3 runs from the conserved cysteine through the conserved F or W. The D gene is left open where the match is weak. Size is stated for part of the rows, as once, few or many counts, or as a class when the clone is expanded.

j_gene | v_gene | d_gene | abundance | CDR3nt | CDR3aa
TRBJ2-7 | TRBV18 | . | . | TGTGCCAGCTCAGTATCCCTCAGGGGTAGCTCCTACGAGCAGTACTTC | CASSVSLRGSSYEQYF
TRBJ2-4 | TRBV7-9 | . | . | TGTGCCAGCAGCACACCACCCAAAAACATTCAGTACTTC | CASSTPPKNIQYF
TRBJ2-1 | TRBV5-1 | TRBD1 | . | TGCGCCAGCAGCTTAACCGGGACAGGGCGATACAATGAGCAGTTCTTC | CASSLTGTGRYNEQFF
TRBJ2-1 | TRBV27 | . | . | TGTGCCAGCAGTGGGTATAGAGGGTCGAATGAGCAGTTCTTC | CASSGYRGSNEQFF
TRBJ2-5 | TRBV4-2 | TRBD2 | . | TGTGCCAGCAGCCCCGGGGCGGGAGGAAGCCAAGAGACCCAGTACTTC | CASSPGAGGSQETQYF
TRBJ2-5 | TRBV19 | TRBD2 | . | TGTGCCAGTAGTATAGTAGGGGGACTAGTGGGGGTACAAGAGACCCAGTACTTC | CASSIVGGLVGVQETQYF
TRBJ1-4 | TRBV28 | TRBD1 | . | TGTGCCAGCAGTTTAAGGGGGCGGAATGAAAAACTGTTTTTT | CASSLRGRNEKLFF
TRBJ1-1 | TRBV2 | . | . | TGTGCCAGCAGCGCTACCGGGAGTCGGGTAGAAGCTTTCTTT | CASSATGSRVEAFF
TRBJ1-2 | TRBV4-1 | . | . | TGCGCCAGCAGCCAAGACGCCCGCCTAAACCACACCTTC | CASSQDARLNHTF
TRBJ1-6 | TRBV5-5 | . | . | TGTGCCAGCAGCTTCTGGACAGTCAATTCACCCCTCCACTTT | CASSFWTVNSPLHF
TRBJ1-3 | TRBV6-1 | . | . | TGTGCCAGCAGTGAGTCCGCGCCACCCGGAAACACCATATATTTT | CASSESAPPGNTIYF
TRBJ2-7 | TRBV28 | TRBD2 | . | TGTGCCAGCAGATCTCCGGGACTAGCGGCCTACGAGCAGTACTTC | CASRSPGLAAYEQYF
TRBJ2-3 | TRBV10-3 | TRBD2 | . | TGTGCCATCACCAGCGGGGATGGCACAGATACGCAGTATTTT | CAITSGDGTDTQYF
TRBJ2-7 | TRBV29-1 | . | . | TGCAGCGCCAGGAAGACAGGAGGGAGGTACGAGCAGTACTTC | CSARKTGGRYEQYF
TRBJ1-1 | TRBV28 | . | few | TGTGCCAGCAGTTTATGGTCAACTGAAGCTTTCTTT | CASSLWSTEAFF
TRBJ1-1 | TRBV2 | TRBD1 | . | TGTGCCAGCAGTACTTCTGGGACAGTGAACACTGAAGCTTTCTTT | CASSTSGTVNTEAFF
TRBJ2-1 | TRBV5-6 | . | . | TGTGCCAGCAGCTTGATCAGTCGGCGACACAATGAGCAGTTCTTC | CASSLISRRHNEQFF
TRBJ1-1 | TRBV10-1 | . | few | TGCGCCAGCAGCTGGGGCAGCTCAAACACTGAAGCTTTCTTT | CASSWGSSNTEAFF
TRBJ1-1 | TRBV18 | . | . | TGTGCCAGCACGGGGGACCCGAACACTGAAGCTTTCTTT | CASTGDPNTEAFF
TRBJ2-5 | TRBV13 | . | . | TGTGCCAGCAGCTTATCGGCCGGCCAAGAGACCCAGTACTTC | CASSLSAGQETQYF
TRBJ2-7 | TRBV13 | TRBD2 | . | TGTGCCAGCAGCTTAGTCGCGACTAGCGGGGGGGTAGAGCAGTACTTC | CASSLVATSGGVEQYF
TRBJ2-5 | TRBV5-4 | TRBD2 | . | TGTGCCAGCAGAGCGGGGGGCCCATGGGAAGAGACCCAGTACTTC | CASRAGGPWEETQYF
TRBJ2-6 | TRBV7-8 | . | . | TGTGCCAGCAGCTTAACCCGCATGAGACCCAACTCTGGGGCCAACGTCCTGACTTTC | CASSLTRMRPNSGANVLTF
TRBJ2-7 | TRBV27 | TRBD2 | once | TGTGCCAGCAGAATCTTTAGCGGGGGGAGCTCCTACGAGCAGTACTTC | CASRIFSGGSSYEQYF
TRBJ1-1 | TRBV7-9 | . | . | TGTGCCAGCAGCTTATCAGGGACGATGAACACTGAAGCTTTCTTT | CASSLSGTMNTEAFF
TRBJ2-7 | TRBV6-5 | TRBD1 | . | TGTGCCAGCAGTTATACAGGGGCCTACGAGCAGTACTTC | CASSYTGAYEQYF
TRBJ1-2 | TRBV6-5 | . | . | TGTGCCAGCAGTTACTCGCGGGGAGCTGACTATGGCTACACCTTC | CASSYSRGADYGYTF
TRBJ2-7 | TRBV4-1 | TRBD1 | few | TGCGCCAGCAGCCAACACGGACAGGGGGCCCTGAGGCAGTACTTC | CASSQHGQGALRQYF
TRBJ2-3 | TRBV18 | . | . | TGTGCCAGCTCACCATCGCGTACAGATACGCAGTATTTT | CASSPSRTDTQYF
TRBJ2-7 | TRBV6-1 | . | . | TGTGCCAGCAGTGACTACGGGTTCCTTGCCTACGAGCAGTACTTC | CASSDYGFLAYEQYF
TRBJ1-3 | TRBV5-1 | . | . | TGCGCCAGCAGCTTGGAGGGGTATGGGCACACCATATATTTT | CASSLEGYGHTIYF
TRBJ1-2 | TRBV10-3 | . | . | TGTGCCATCGTCTCAGGGAGAAACTATGGCTACACCTTC | CAIVSGRNYGYTF
TRBJ2-7 | TRBV19 | . | . | TGTGCCAGTAAGAGTTCCAGGGGCTCCTACGAGCAGTACTTC | CASKSSRGSYEQYF
TRBJ1-1 | TRBV7-9 | TRBD1 | . | TGTGCCAGCAGCTTAGCGAGGGACAGGGCTTGGAACACTGAAGCTTTCTTT | CASSLARDRAWNTEAFF
TRBJ2-2 | TRBV7-6 | . | . | TGTGCCAGCAGCCTGGTCCCCAACACCGGGGAGCTGTTTTTT | CASSLVPNTGELFF
TRBJ2-7 | TRBV4-1 | . | . | TGCGCCAGCAGCCGGATAACGGGTTATAGGTACGAGCAGTACTTC | CASSRITGYRYEQYF
TRBJ2-2 | TRBV10-3 | . | . | TGTGCCATCACCCAAATGAACACCGGGGAGCTGTTTTTT | CAITQMNTGELFF
TRBJ2-7 | TRBV5-1 | . | . | TGCGCCAGCAGTATTGTCGCCAGTTTAAGCCACGAGCAGTACTTC | CASSIVASLSHEQYF
TRBJ2-7 | TRBV6-5 | TRBD2 | . | TGTGCCAGCAGTTACTCGATAGCGGGAGGAGTCTACGAGCAGTACTTC | CASSYSIAGGVYEQYF
TRBJ2-1 | TRBV19 | . | . | TGTGCCAGTAGTATCTCCCACAACAATGAGCAGTTCTTC | CASSISHNNEQFF
TRBJ1-2 | TRBV27 | TRBD1 | . | TGTGCCAGCAGTAAAAGACAACAGGGGTTAGGAGGCTACACCTTC | CASSKRQQGLGGYTF
TRBJ2-1 | TRBV6-6 | . | . | TGTGCCAGCCGGGCGGACTCCTACAATGAGCAGTTCTTC | CASRADSYNEQFF
TRBJ2-1 | TRBV9 | . | . | TGTGCCAGCAGCGTACATGGGGAATACGAGCAGTTCTTC | CASSVHGEYEQFF
TRBJ2-7 | TRBV7-7 | . | . | TGTGCCAGCAGCTTCACTTCCGGGGACGAGCAGTACTTC | CASSFTSGDEQYF
TRBJ2-5 | TRBV7-2 | TRBD1 | . | TGTGCCAGCAGCACGGGACAGGGGGTTCAAGAGACCCAGTACTTC | CASSTGQGVQETQYF